Listed here are 25 T cell receptor beta chains from one sample, sequenced in a study of cytomegalovirus exposure and HLA in healthy donors. Primers included in the PCR were 60 Vbeta and 13 Jbeta primers. Data came from immunoSEQ multiplex PCR; TCRdb stores just in-frame clones and leaves some out. The table has about 90,000 clones, approximately 60% seen once; the top ten hold around a fifth. Sequencing was performed on PBMCs. The receptors were sampled from a woman aged 45-60 years in good health and CMV-seropositive.

The CDR3 bases are TGTGCCAGCAGTCCCGACAGGGAATACAATGAGCAGTTCTTC. Amino acids: CASSPDREYNEQFF. This rearrangement joins TRBV5-4 to TRBJ2-1; 7 bases agree with TRBD1. V shed 5 bases, J shed 4 bases, and the junction held 6 bases outside the gene matches. Germline assignment: CDR1 SGHNT and CDR2 YYREEE (reference sequence). The CDR3 length is 14 residues.

The chain recombines TRBV4-3 with TRBJ2-7, with 8 positions matching TRBD1. Germline V gene sequence: CDR1 LGHNA, CDR2 YSLEER. The CDR3 runs 14 residues. The ends lost 4 bases at V and 0 bases at J; junction bases unmatched: 2. For the CDR3, the DNA is TGCGCCAGCAGCCCCGGGACAGGCTCCTACGAGCAGTACTTC. This translates into CASSPGTGSYEQYF.

J is TRBJ2-5 and V is TRBV6-5; 10 bases are shared with TRBD2. The CDR3 spans 15 residues. V shed 4 bases and J 3 bases; nucleotides not matched to a gene: 5. The germline CDR1 and CDR2 sequences are MNHEY and SVGAGI. CDR3 coding DNA: TGTGCCAGCAGTTCCGGACTAGCGGTTAAAGAGACCCAGTACTTC. Its translation is CASSSGLAVKETQYF.

The DNA of the CDR3 is TGTGCCAGCAGTGGACAGGGCGGTGGCACAGATACGCAGTATTTT. Protein: CASSGQGGGTDTQYF. The V and J genes are TRBV28 and TRBJ2-3; TRBD1 matches at 8 bases. The V gene end was trimmed by 5 bases and the J gene end by 1 base; junction bases not matched to a gene: 5. The germline V gene has CDR1 MDHEN and CDR2 SYDVKM. The length of the CDR3 is 15 residues.

The genes are TRBV30 and TRBJ1-5; 7 bases line up with TRBD1. This CDR3 comprises 15 residues. Trimming cost V 2 bases and J 6 bases; bases outside gene matches: 10. CDR1 is GTSNPN, CDR2 SVGIG, per germline (reference sequence). The CDR3 loop reads CAWSPNRGFSQPQHF. CDR3 nucleotide sequence: TGTGCCTGGAGTCCCAACAGGGGATTTAGTCAGCCCCAGCATTTT.

This clone was seen a few times. The chain combines TRBV7-2 with TRBJ2-7; the match to TRBD2 covers 12 bases. CDR3 length: 17 amino acids. From germline, CDR1 is SGHTA and CDR2 FQGNSA. The ends lost 5 bases at V and 2 bases at J; junction bases unmatched: 10. CDR3 sequence: CASSPSSGGAYTYEQYF. The CDR3 region has the DNA TGTGCCAGCAGCCCCTCTAGCGGGGGGGCTTATACCTACGAGCAGTACTTC.

This clone turned up a few times. V is TRBV7-6 and J is TRBJ1-2, with 9 positions matching TRBD1. This CDR3 comprises 15 residues. CDR1 is SGHVS, CDR2 FNYEAQ, per germline. Trimming removed 5 bases from V and 3 bases from J; junction bases left unmatched: 7. The CDR3 reads CASSPRTGDHYGYTF. The CDR3 coding sequence is TGTGCCAGCAGCCCCAGGACAGGGGACCACTATGGCTACACCTTC.

The chain uses TRBV28 and TRBJ1-1, with 7 nucleotides matching TRBD1. Germline V gene sequence: CDR1 MDHEN, CDR2 SYDVKM. The trim removed 5 bases at V and 1 base at J, leaving 7 bases unmatched. This CDR3 is 15 amino acids long. CDR3 amino acids: CASSHMTGTNTEAFF. In nucleotides, the CDR3 is TGTGCCAGCAGTCACATGACAGGGACGAACACTGAAGCTTTCTTT.

This clone appeared once. The chain couples TRBV28 to TRBJ2-7; D not certain. V lost 9 bases and J 3 bases, leaving 9 bases between the germline ends. CDR1 and CDR2 from the germline V gene are MDHEN and SYDVKM. The CDR3 runs to 11 residues. The CDR3 nucleotides read TGTGCCAGTTATAATAACTACGAGCAGTACTTC. It specifies CASYNNYEQYF.

The chain has TRBV11-3 and TRBJ2-2, with TRBD2 matching over 8 bases. The CDR3 consists of 17 residues. The ends lost 9 bases at V and 6 bases at J; junction bases unmatched: 18. The germline V gene has CDR1 SGHNT and CDR2 YENEEA. CDR3 bases: TGTGCCAGGGGATACGACACGGGGGGGGATATATCCGGGGAGCTGTTTTTT. Protein sequence: CARGYDTGGDISGELFF.

The sample holds one count of this clone. The CDR3 DNA sequence: TGTGCCTGGGCCGCAGGTTACCAGGGGGAGACCCAGTACTTC. It is translated as CAWAAGYQGETQYF. This chain connects TRBV30 to TRBJ2-5, with D perhaps TRBD1 (6 bases). Trimming removed 5 bases at V and 5 bases at J, with 18 bases between. From germline, CDR1 is GTSNPN and CDR2 SVGIG (reference sequence). The CDR3 spans 14 residues.

This chain joins TRBV5-1 and TRBJ2-3, with 7 positions matching TRBD2. V lost 5 bases, J lost 2 bases, and 5 bases stayed unmatched. Germline CDR1 reads SGHRS; CDR2 reads YFSETQ. The CDR3 is made up of 14 amino acids. The CDR3, as DNA: TGCGCCAGCAGGGGAGGGGCTACCACAGATACGCAGTATTTT. Its translation: CASRGGATTDTQYF.

The chain combines TRBV5-4 with TRBJ1-2, with 9 positions matching TRBD1. Germline-derived CDR1 and CDR2 are SGHNT and YYREEE (reference sequence). Trimming at V came to 3 bases and at J to 7 bases, leaving 4 bases not matched to a gene. The CDR3 is 13 residues long. CDR3 amino acids: CASSWDRAGGYTF. The CDR3 DNA reads as TGTGCCAGCAGCTGGGACAGGGCGGGTGGCTACACCTTC.

This rearrangement joins TRBV11-3 to TRBJ2-7; D is undetermined. Trimming cost V 5 bases and J 3 bases, with 26 bases left between them. This CDR3 is built from 18 residues. CDR1 is SGHNT and CDR2 is YENEEA in the germline V gene. The CDR3 DNA follows: TGTGCCAGCAGCCAGGCTTGGGCTGTGACCCCGAGCCACTACGAGCAGTACTTC. Translated: CASSQAWAVTPSHYEQYF.

The gene calls are TRBV7-2 and TRBJ2-7; 8 bases are a match to TRBD2. CDR1 is SGHTA, CDR2 FQGNSA, per germline. The junction had 3 bases not matched to a gene; V was cut back by 1 base and J by 1 base. CDR3 length equals 15 residues. Written as DNA, the CDR3 is TGTGCCAGCAGCTTAGAAGCGGGGGAGTCCTACGAGCAGTACTTC. Its protein is CASSLEAGESYEQYF.

The CDR3 loop reads CASSEEVAGGSGEQYF. CDR3 DNA sequence: TGTGCCAGCAGTGAAGAGGTAGCGGGGGGCTCTGGGGAGCAGTACTTC. This chain joins TRBV6-1 and TRBJ2-7, with TRBD2 matching over 10 bases. Trimming at V came to 1 base and at J to 7 bases, leaving 10 bases not matched to a gene. CDR1 is MNHNS and CDR2 is SASEGT in the germline V gene. The CDR3 totals 16 residues.

This chain links TRBV11-2 with TRBJ1-2; D is possibly TRBD1 (5 bases). Germline values: CDR1 SGHAT, CDR2 FQNNGV. The CDR3 contains 13 residues. Trimming stripped 5 bases from V and 1 base from J, with 8 bases between. The CDR3 region is CASSQGFNYGYTF. The CDR3 nucleotides read TGTGCCAGCAGCCAGGGTTTTAACTATGGCTACACCTTC.

The chain carries TRBV9 and TRBJ1-1; 8 bases are shared with TRBD1. This CDR3 has 13 residues. Per germline, CDR1 SGDLS and CDR2 YYNGEE. Trimming took 3 bases from V and 5 from J; bases not matched to a gene: 3. As DNA, the CDR3 is TGTGCCAGCAGCGCGCAGGGGGCAACTGAAGCTTTCTTT. Protein: CASSAQGATEAFF.

This clone was seen once. This rearrangement joins TRBV7-2 to TRBJ1-2; D not resolved. CDR1 and CDR2 from the germline V gene are SGHTA and FQGNSA. V shed 0 bases and J shed 4 bases, with 6 bases lying between them. The CDR3 runs to 13 residues. In DNA form, the CDR3 reads TGTGCCAGCAGCTTAGCGCTGGCCTATGGCTACACCTTC. Residues: CASSLALAYGYTF.

This sequence joins TRBV6-5 and TRBJ1-2, with 8 bases that match TRBD1. The V and J ends lost 5 bases and 7 bases, in that order; junction bases with no gene match: 12. Germline V gene sequence: CDR1 MNHEY, CDR2 SVGAGI. This CDR3 is built from 15 residues. In DNA form, the CDR3 reads TGTGCCAGCAGTACCCGGACAGGGACCTTCTCTGGCTACACCTTC. This translates into CASSTRTGTFSGYTF.

This chain connects TRBV28 to TRBJ2-1; the D gene is possibly TRBD2 (6 bases). V lost 5 bases, J lost 7 bases, and 24 bases lay in between. There are 17 residues in the CDR3. Germline CDR1 MDHEN, CDR2 SYDVKM. As DNA, the CDR3 is TGTGCCAGCAGTCCTCCGGGGGATACCTATCTTATGAATGAGCAGTTCTTC. Translating gives CASSPPGDTYLMNEQFF.

This clone was seen more than once but under ten times. The V call is TRBV4-3, the J call TRBJ2-1; 15 bases are a match to TRBD2. The CDR3 sequence is 15 residues long. V lost 5 bases and J lost 7; bases outside the gene matches: 3. Germline-derived CDR1 and CDR2 are LGHNA and YSLEER. The CDR3 region has the DNA TGCGCCAGCAGCGGACTAGCGGGGGGGTCTAATGAGCAGTTCTTC. The encoded protein is CASSGLAGGSNEQFF.

A remark on this clone: The sample carries other DNA sequences with the same CDR3. The chain has TRBV30 and TRBJ2-2; D is possibly TRBD1 (6 bases). The CDR3 extends over 13 amino acids. The germline gives CDR1 GTSNPN, CDR2 SVGIG (reference sequence). The ends were cut back, 0 bases at V and 4 bases at J, with 6 bases in the middle. The CDR3 protein is CAWSVGGTGELFF. DNA of the CDR3: TGTGCCTGGAGTGTAGGGGGCACCGGGGAGCTGTTTTTT.

V is TRBV5-1 and J is TRBJ1-6; D gene uncertain. The germline gives CDR1 SGHRS, CDR2 YFSETQ. The V end was cut by 4 bases, the J end by 6 bases, with 14 bases between. CDR3 length: 15 residues. In nucleotides, the CDR3 is TGCGCCAGCAGCATTTACACCGGAGTTAATTCACCCCTCCACTTT. Translation: CASSIYTGVNSPLHF.

This clone came up a few times. DNA for the CDR3: TGTGCCAGTGCAGTGAAAAACACTGAAGCTTTCTTT. This sequence encodes CASAVKNTEAFF. The rearrangement links TRBV19 to TRBJ1-1; D is uncertain. The germline CDR1 and CDR2 sequences are LNHDA and SQIVND (reference sequence). CDR3 size: 12 residues. V lost 8 bases and J lost 2, with 9 bases in between.